This T cell receptor (beta chain) was sequenced during a study of T-cell reconstitution after alpha-beta-depleted transplantation in children. Findings and caveats of the study: The study reportedly traced alpha-beta T cells about two months after transplant to several hundred expanded graft clones. Some patients' high day-60 TCRbeta diversity was attributed to recipient cells surviving conditioning. T-cell counts and diversity at one year following transplant were attributed mainly to newly produced T cells.

Germline-derived CDR1 and CDR2 are SQVTM and ANQGSEA. This CDR3 contains 12 residues. Trimming left V 5 bases short and J 5 bases short, with 9 bases between. As to this clonotype: Its target is unknown.

Unique molecular identifiers were used to barcode this TCRbeta library. One entry per CDR3 protein, called by TCRdb with MiXCR from the PCR reads. Of about 590,000 distinct CDR3 sequences listed, approximately 13% were seen once; the top ten hold approximately 2.1%. The sequences come from PBMCs, mostly from graft donor cells, collected 360 days after TCRalphabeta/CD19-depleted stem cell transplant. The clonotype originates from a male patient aged 5 to 17 who had a stem cell transplant for acute myeloid leukemia, so the T cells may come from the graft donor. V is TRBV29-1 and J is TRBJ1-4; no firm D call. DNA of the CDR3: TGCAGCGTTCGCGGGGTGAATGAAAAACTGTTTTTT. This gives the protein CSVRGVNEKLFF. The whole variable domain, filled in from reference TRBV29-1 and TRBJ1-4, reads SAVISQKPSRDICQRGTSLTIQCQVDSQVTMMFWYRQQPGQSLTLIATANQGSEATYESGFVIDKFPISRPNLTFSTLTVSNMSPEDSSIYLCSVRGVNEKLFFGSGTQLSVL.